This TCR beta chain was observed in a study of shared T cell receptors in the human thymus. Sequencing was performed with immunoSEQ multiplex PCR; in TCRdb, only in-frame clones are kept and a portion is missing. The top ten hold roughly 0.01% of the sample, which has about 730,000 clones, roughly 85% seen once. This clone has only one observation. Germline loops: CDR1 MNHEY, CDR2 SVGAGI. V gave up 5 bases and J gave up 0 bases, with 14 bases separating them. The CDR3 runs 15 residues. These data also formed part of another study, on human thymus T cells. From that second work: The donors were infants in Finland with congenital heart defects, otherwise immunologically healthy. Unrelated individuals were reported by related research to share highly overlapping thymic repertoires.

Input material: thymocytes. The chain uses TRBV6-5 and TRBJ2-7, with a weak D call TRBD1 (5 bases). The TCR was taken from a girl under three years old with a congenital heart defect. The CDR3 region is CASSKQAEDSYEQYF. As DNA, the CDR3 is TGTGCCAGCAGTAAACAGGCTGAGGACTCCTACGAGCAGTACTTC.